A selection of T cell receptor beta chains follows, all from one sample in a study of CD8 T cells in Susac syndrome. TCRdb redid the calling of the immunoSEQ multiplex PCR reads with MiXCR, one entry per CDR3 protein. The repertoire holds around 130,000 distinct CDR3 sequences, with roughly 89% as singletons. The material sequenced was CD8+ T cells from PBMCs. The receptors were gathered from a human donor with multiple sclerosis. Both conserved end residues are part of each CDR3. The D gene is left open where the match is weak. Size is omitted from some rows. Given values are once, few, many or a class for expanded clones.

D: TRBD2
length: 15
size: once
V: TRBV13
J: TRBJ2-2
CDR3: CASSAGLAGPGELFF
DNA: TGTGCCAGCAGCGCAGGACTAGCGGGGCCCGGGGAGCTGTTTTTT

D: TRBD1
length: 14
size: NA
V: TRBV6-2/TRBV6-3
J: TRBJ2-3
CDR3: CASSYADREDTQYF
DNA: TGTGCCAGCAGTTACGCAGACAGGGAGGATACGCAGTATTTT

D: NA
length: 10
size: NA
V: TRBV30
J: TRBJ2-1
CDR3: CAWSMNEQFF
DNA: TGTGCCTGGAGTATGAATGAGCAGTTCTTC

D: TRBD2
length: 16
size: once
V: TRBV4-1
J: TRBJ2-7
CDR3: CASTRQLAGGSYEQYF
DNA: TGCGCCAGCACCAGACAACTAGCGGGTGGCTCCTACGAGCAGTACTTC

D: TRBD2
length: 19
size: NA
V: TRBV4-1
J: TRBJ2-5
CDR3: CASSQALGLAGEGKETQYF
DNA: TGCGCCAGCAGCCAAGCCCTGGGACTAGCGGGAGAGGGGAAAGAGACCCAGTACTTC

D: NA
length: 15
size: once
V: TRBV10-3
J: TRBJ2-3
CDR3: CAISELTVDTVTQYF
DNA: TGTGCCATCAGTGAGCTAACGGTCGACACAGTTACGCAGTATTTT

D: NA
length: 12
size: NA
V: TRBV27
J: TRBJ2-6
CDR3: CASKGGANVLTF
DNA: TGTGCCAGCAAGGGTGGGGCCAACGTCCTGACTTTC

D: TRBD2
length: 16
size: NA
V: TRBV20-1
J: TRBJ2-1
CDR3: CSARAHWGLAGNEQFF
DNA: TGCAGTGCTAGAGCCCATTGGGGACTAGCAGGCAATGAGCAGTTCTTC

D: TRBD2
length: 15
size: few
V: TRBV24-1
J: TRBJ2-1
CDR3: CATSDPGTSGYEQFF
DNA: TGTGCCACCAGTGATCCCGGGACTAGTGGCTATGAGCAGTTCTTC

D: NA
length: 17
size: NA
V: TRBV24-1
J: TRBJ2-1
CDR3: CATSDGDWVSSYNEQFF
DNA: TGTGCCACCAGTGATGGGGACTGGGTCAGCTCCTACAATGAGCAGTTCTTC

D: NA
length: 16
size: NA
V: TRBV6-2/TRBV6-3
J: TRBJ2-2
CDR3: CASSYSLRTNPGELFF
DNA: TGTGCCAGCAGTTACTCCCTCAGGACTAATCCCGGGGAGCTGTTTTTT

D: NA
length: 12
size: NA
V: TRBV25-1
J: TRBJ2-7
CDR3: CASSEFEADLYF
DNA: TGTGCCAGCAGTGAATTTGAGGCGGACCTGTACTTC

D: TRBD1
length: 16
size: NA
V: TRBV5-1
J: TRBJ2-2
CDR3: CASSGFGQGGTGELFF
DNA: TGCGCCAGCAGCGGCTTCGGACAGGGAGGCACCGGGGAGCTGTTTTTT

D: TRBD1
length: 14
size: NA
V: TRBV28
J: TRBJ2-5
CDR3: CASRKTGGPREQYF
DNA: TGTGCCAGCAGAAAGACAGGGGGGCCGAGGGAGCAGTACTTC

D: NA
length: 12
size: NA
V: TRBV16
J: TRBJ1-1
CDR3: CASTQGGLEAFF
DNA: TGTGCCAGCACCCAGGGCGGGCTTGAAGCTTTCTTT

D: NA
length: 13
size: NA
V: TRBV27
J: TRBJ2-1
CDR3: CASSFPGHNEQFF
DNA: TGTGCCAGCAGTTTCCCCGGCCACAATGAGCAGTTCTTC

D: TRBD1
length: 12
size: NA
V: TRBV29-1
J: TRBJ2-2
CDR3: CSVRDSTGELFF
DNA: TGCAGCGTTCGGGACAGCACCGGGGAGCTGTTTTTT

D: TRBD2
length: 15
size: NA
V: TRBV20-1
J: TRBJ2-7
CDR3: CSARDSLADSYEQYF
DNA: TGCAGTGCTAGAGATAGCCTAGCGGACTCCTACGAGCAGTACTTC

D: NA
length: 16
size: NA
V: TRBV5-4
J: TRBJ1-4
CDR3: CASSLKYGLEGEKLFF
DNA: TGTGCCAGCAGCTTGAAGTATGGGTTGGAGGGTGAAAAACTGTTTTTT

D: NA
length: 14
size: NA
V: TRBV6-5
J: TRBJ2-5
CDR3: CATLGGGFGETQYF
DNA: TGTGCCACCCTAGGTGGAGGGTTTGGAGAGACCCAGTACTTC

D: NA
length: 15
size: NA
V: TRBV7-9
J: TRBJ2-3
CDR3: CASSHLLGSTDTQYF
DNA: TGTGCCAGCAGCCACCTGTTGGGTAGCACAGATACGCAGTATTTT

D: NA
length: 16
size: NA
V: TRBV4-3
J: TRBJ1-3
CDR3: CASSRRTDTIWDTIYF
DNA: TGCGCCAGCAGCCGACGGACCGACACGATATGGGACACCATATATTTT

D: NA
length: 15
size: NA
V: TRBV7-2
J: TRBJ1-5
CDR3: CASSSILYSNQPQHF
DNA: TGTGCCAGCAGCTCTATTCTCTATAGCAATCAGCCCCAGCATTTT

D: TRBD1
length: 17
size: NA
V: TRBV12-3/TRBV12-4
J: TRBJ1-2
CDR3: CASSLALGTDPNYGYTF
DNA: TGTGCCAGCAGTTTAGCGCTCGGGACAGATCCTAACTATGGCTACACCTTC

D: NA
length: 11
size: NA
V: TRBV29-1
J: TRBJ2-3
CDR3: CSAPGTDTQYF
DNA: TGCAGCGCTCCGGGCACAGATACGCAGTATTTT

D: TRBD2
length: 13
size: once
V: TRBV29-1
J: TRBJ2-7
CDR3: CSVEPAGEGEQYF
DNA: TGCAGCGTTGAACCAGCGGGAGAGGGCGAGCAGTACTTC

D: NA
length: 15
size: NA
V: TRBV2
J: TRBJ2-6
CDR3: CASIQEISGANVLTF
DNA: TGTGCCAGCATACAGGAGATATCTGGGGCCAACGTCCTGACTTTC

D: NA
length: 15
size: few
V: TRBV7-9
J: TRBJ1-2
CDR3: CASSLPLTGNPGYTF
DNA: TGTGCCAGCAGCCTTCCTCTTACAGGGAATCCTGGCTACACCTTC

D: NA
length: 14
size: NA
V: TRBV27
J: TRBJ1-2
CDR3: CASSFTGSGYGYTF
DNA: TGTGCCAGCAGTTTCACAGGATCGGGCTATGGCTACACCTTC

D: TRBD2
length: 15
size: once
V: TRBV6-5
J: TRBJ2-1
CDR3: CASSYSLAGGNEQFF
DNA: TGTGCCAGCAGTTATTCACTAGCGGGAGGTAATGAGCAGTTCTTC

D: TRBD2
length: 14
size: NA
V: TRBV29-1
J: TRBJ2-7
CDR3: CSVDGTSGSNEQYF
DNA: TGCAGCGTTGACGGGACTAGCGGGAGTAACGAGCAGTACTTC

D: TRBD1
length: 13
size: NA
V: TRBV27
J: TRBJ1-1
CDR3: CASSITGGTEAFF
DNA: TGTGCCAGCAGCATAACAGGGGGCACTGAAGCTTTCTTT

D: TRBD2
length: 13
size: NA
V: TRBV2
J: TRBJ2-1
CDR3: CARRLADYNEQFF
DNA: TGTGCCCGCCGACTAGCAGACTACAATGAGCAGTTCTTC

D: NA
length: 13
size: NA
V: TRBV27
J: TRBJ2-5
CDR3: CASSWAPGETQYF
DNA: TGTGCCAGCAGTTGGGCTCCAGGGGAGACCCAGTACTTC

D: NA
length: 14
size: NA
V: TRBV30
J: TRBJ1-1
CDR3: CAWSHSAGADEAFF
DNA: TGTGCCTGGAGCCATTCCGCAGGGGCCGATGAAGCTTTCTTT

D: NA
length: 14
size: NA
V: TRBV6-2/TRBV6-3
J: TRBJ2-7
CDR3: CASSYVGSLYEQYF
DNA: TGTGCCAGCAGTTACGTCGGGAGCCTCTACGAGCAGTACTTC

D: TRBD2
length: 12
size: NA
V: TRBV5-4
J: TRBJ2-2
CDR3: CAIPGGTGELFF
DNA: TGTGCCATCCCGGGGGGCACCGGGGAGCTGTTTTTT

D: TRBD1
length: 14
size: NA
V: TRBV30
J: TRBJ1-3
CDR3: CAWSFGDSRGTIYF
DNA: TGTGCCTGGAGTTTCGGGGACAGCCGGGGGACCATATATTTT

D: NA
length: 15
size: NA
V: TRBV20-1
J: TRBJ2-7
CDR3: CSARDRRGTSYEQYF
DNA: TGCAGTGCTAGAGATAGAAGAGGGACCTCCTACGAGCAGTACTTC

D: NA
length: 16
size: once
V: TRBV5-1
J: TRBJ1-2
CDR3: CASSLGGPMDDYGYTF
DNA: TGCGCCAGCAGCTTGGGGGGACCGATGGACGACTATGGCTACACCTTC